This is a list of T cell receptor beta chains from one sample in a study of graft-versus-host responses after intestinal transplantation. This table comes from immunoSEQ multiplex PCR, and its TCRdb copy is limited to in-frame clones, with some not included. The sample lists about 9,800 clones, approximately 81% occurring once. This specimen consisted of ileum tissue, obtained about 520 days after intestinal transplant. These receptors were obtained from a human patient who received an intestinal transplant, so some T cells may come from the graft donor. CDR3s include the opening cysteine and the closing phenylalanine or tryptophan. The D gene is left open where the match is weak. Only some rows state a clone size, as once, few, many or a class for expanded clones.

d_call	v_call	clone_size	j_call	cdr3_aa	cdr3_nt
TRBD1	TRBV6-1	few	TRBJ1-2	CASSETGGYGYTF	TGTGCCAGCAGTGAAACAGGGGGCTATGGCTACACCTTC
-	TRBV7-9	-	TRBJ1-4	CASSLPGATNEKLFF	TGTGCCAGCAGCTTACCCGGGGCAACTAATGAAAAACTGTTTTTT
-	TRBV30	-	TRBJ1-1	CAWSSTTSGRATEAFF	TGTGCCTGGAGTTCTACTACCTCGGGCAGGGCTACTGAAGCTTTCTTT
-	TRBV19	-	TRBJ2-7	CASSLQGAVTYEQYF	TGTGCCAGTAGCTTACAGGGAGCCGTAACCTACGAGCAGTACTTC
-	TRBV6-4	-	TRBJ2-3	CASSERGTDTQYF	TGTGCCAGCAGTGAAAGGGGCACAGATACGCAGTATTTT
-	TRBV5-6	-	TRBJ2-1	CASSPTGMVDDEQFF	TGTGCCAGCAGCCCTACAGGGATGGTAGACGATGAGCAGTTCTTC
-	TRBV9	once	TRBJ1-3	CASSVEGTGNTIYF	TGTGCCAGCAGCGTAGAAGGTACTGGAAACACCATATATTTT
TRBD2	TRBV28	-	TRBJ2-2	CASSFSGRSLGELFF	TGTGCCAGCAGTTTTAGCGGGAGAAGTCTTGGGGAGCTGTTTTTT
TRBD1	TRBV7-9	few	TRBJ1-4	CASSFGTANEKLFF	TGTGCCAGCAGCTTCGGGACAGCTAATGAAAAACTGTTTTTT
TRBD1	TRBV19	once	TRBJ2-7	CASSIQGAYEQYF	TGTGCCAGTAGTATACAGGGGGCGTACGAACAGTACTTC
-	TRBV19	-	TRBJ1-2	CASSIPQQGLNYGYTF	TGTGCCAGTAGTATACCTCAACAGGGACTTAACTATGGCTACACCTTC
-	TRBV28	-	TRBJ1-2	CASSPRPTNYGYTF	TGTGCCAGCAGCCCCAGGCCTACTAACTATGGCTACACCTTC
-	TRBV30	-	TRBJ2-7	CAWSVLPGRPYEQYF	TGTGCCTGGAGTGTACTTCCGGGAAGGCCCTACGAGCAGTACTTC
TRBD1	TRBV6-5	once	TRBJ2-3	CASSRGDRGTDTQYF	TGTGCCAGCAGTAGAGGGGACAGGGGCACAGATACGCAGTATTTT
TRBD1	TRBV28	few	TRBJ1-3	CASRQGGNTIYF	TGTGCCAGCAGACAGGGGGGGAACACCATATATTTT
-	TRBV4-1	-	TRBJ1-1	CASSLIEAEGEAFF	TGCGCCAGCAGTCTCATCGAGGCCGAGGGTGAAGCTTTCTTT
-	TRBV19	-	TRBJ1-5	CASSIYPSGRLNQPQHF	TGTGCCAGTAGTATTTACCCGTCGGGACGGCTCAATCAGCCCCAGCATTTT
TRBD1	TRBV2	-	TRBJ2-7	CASIYPVPGQGAGEQYF	TGTGCCAGCATCTATCCTGTCCCGGGACAGGGGGCCGGCGAGCAGTACTTC
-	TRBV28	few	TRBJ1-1	CASSGGARGTEAFF	TGTGCCAGCAGCGGTGGGGCTAGGGGCACTGAAGCTTTCTTT
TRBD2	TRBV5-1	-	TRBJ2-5	CASSNLGLAGKETQYF	TGCGCCAGCAGCAACCTGGGACTAGCGGGAAAAGAGACCCAGTACTTC
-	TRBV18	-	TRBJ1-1	CASSPPKGPNTEAFF	TGTGCCAGCTCACCACCGAAGGGGCCGAACACTGAAGCTTTCTTT
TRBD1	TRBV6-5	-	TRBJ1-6	CASSYSGTAYNSPLHF	TGTGCCAGCAGTTACTCGGGGACAGCTTATAACTCACCCCTCCACTTT
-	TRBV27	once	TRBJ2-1	CASGNRATSPYNEQFF	TGTGCCAGCGGCAACAGGGCGACTAGCCCCTACAATGAGCAGTTCTTC
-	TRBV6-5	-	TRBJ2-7	CASSYSYFPYEQYF	TGTGCCAGCAGTTACTCTTACTTCCCCTACGAGCAGTACTTC
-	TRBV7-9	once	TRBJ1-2	CASSSGGGYGYTF	TGTGCCAGCAGCTCTGGAGGGGGCTATGGCTACACCTTC
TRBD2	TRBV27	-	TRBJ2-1	CASSLSGTSGRGNEQFF	TGTGCCAGCAGTTTGTCGGGGACTAGCGGGAGAGGGAATGAGCAGTTCTTC
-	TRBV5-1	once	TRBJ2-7	CASSLGAYEQYF	TGCGCCAGCAGCTTGGGAGCCTACGAGCAGTACTTC
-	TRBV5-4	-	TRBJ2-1	CASSPTGMVDDEQFF	TGTGCCAGCAGCCCTACAGGGATGGTAGACGATGAGCAGTTCTTC
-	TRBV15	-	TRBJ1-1	CATSRAGNTEAFF	TGTGCCACCAGCAGAGCTGGGAACACTGAAGCTTTCTTT
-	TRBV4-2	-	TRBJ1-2	CASSQGQGSSYGYTF	TGTGCCAGCAGCCAAGGGCAGGGGAGCTCGTATGGCTACACCTTC
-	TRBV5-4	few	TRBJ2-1	CASRGGGAGNEQFF	TGTGCCAGCAGGGGCGGAGGAGCGGGCAATGAGCAGTTCTTC
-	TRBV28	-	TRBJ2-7	CATKRGGQSSYEQYF	TGTGCCACCAAACGGGGCGGCCAAAGCTCCTACGAGCAGTACTTC
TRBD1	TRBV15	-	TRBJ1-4	CATSIPGQGEGKLFF	TGTGCCACCAGCATACCGGGACAGGGAGAGGGAAAACTGTTTTTT
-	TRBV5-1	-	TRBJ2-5	CASTGGSTIQETQYF	TGCGCCAGTACCGGGGGCAGTACTATACAAGAGACCCAGTACTTC
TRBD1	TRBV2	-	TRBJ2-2	CASRGQGANTGELFF	TGTGCCAGCAGGGGACAGGGGGCGAACACCGGGGAGCTGTTTTTT
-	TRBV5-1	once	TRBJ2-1	CASSLEGAYNEQFF	TGCGCCAGCAGCTTGGAGGGGGCCTACAATGAGCAGTTCTTC
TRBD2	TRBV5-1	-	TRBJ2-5	CASSLKAGVGETQYF	TGCGCCAGCAGCTTGAAGGCGGGAGTCGGGGAGACCCAGTACTTC
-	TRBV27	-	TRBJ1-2	CASSPILVRGYVLGYTF	TGTGCCAGCAGCCCCATATTAGTCAGGGGATATGTATTGGGCTACACCTTC
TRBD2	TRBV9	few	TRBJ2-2	CASKGGLAENTGELFF	TGTGCCAGCAAGGGGGGACTAGCGGAGAACACCGGGGAGCTGTTTTTT
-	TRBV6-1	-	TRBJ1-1	CASSLRAGIGAFF	TGTGCCAGCAGTCTAAGGGCAGGGATTGGGGCTTTCTTT
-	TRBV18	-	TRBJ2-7	CASSPQGTLGDEQYF	TGTGCCAGCTCACCACAGGGAACCCTCGGCGATGAGCAGTACTTC
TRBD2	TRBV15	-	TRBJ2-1	CATSKTSGTYNEQFF	TGTGCCACCAGCAAGACTAGCGGGACTTACAATGAGCAGTTCTTC
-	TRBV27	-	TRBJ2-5	CASSFSPTGYETQYF	TGTGCCAGCAGTTTCTCCCCGACAGGTTACGAGACCCAGTACTTC